This TCR beta chain was identified during a study of CXCR3-negative and CXCR3-positive naive CD8 T cells. Regarding the study as a whole: More hydrophobic TRB CDR3s were found in CXCR3-positive naive cells than in CXCR3-negative naive cells. Comparison of naive subsets found surface CD5 to be comparable, and TCR strength was inferred on the basis of TRB CDR3 properties.

Germline V gene sequence: CDR1 LGHNA, CDR2 YSLEER. This CDR3 has 15 amino acids. With UMI labels, 5' RACE was used to prepare the TRB cDNA libraries. TCRdb reanalyzed the 5' RACE reads and collapses them to one entry per CDR3 protein, without DNA. This table lists about 6,700 distinct CDR3 sequences. Concerning this clonotype itself: Its matching antigen is unknown.

The rearrangement links TRBV4-3 to TRBJ2-1; lacking DNA, the TRBD1 call made by TCRdb goes unchecked. This clonotype originated in a human donor in good health. Some clones in this sample may be carry-over from other donors' samples. The sample comprised naive CXCR3- CD8+ T cells from blood. Noted subset: CD45RO-CCR7+CD27+CD95- naive CD8+ T cells lacking CXCR3 (TNR3-). CDR3 in amino acids: CASSQGTGAYNEQFF.